One and the same sample provided the 16 T cell receptor beta chains below, sequenced in a study of patients and donors after allogeneic stem cell transplantation. TCRdb used MiXCR to reprocess the RT-PCR reads, holding one entry per CDR3 protein. The sample has more than 850,000 distinct CDR3 sequences, under 20% seen once. The sequencing sample was made of blood, either unsorted or a sorted T cell fraction (not recorded which). Receptors originate from a human donor who was either an allogeneic HSCT recipient or a stem cell or donor lymphocyte infusion donor (not recorded which). It is not recorded whose cells these are; they may come from a transplant donor.

This clonotype was found a few times. The CDR3: CASSSLPGLAIYEQYF. DNA of the CDR3: TGTGCCAGCAGCTCCCTTCCGGGACTAGCAATCTACGAGCAGTACTTC. The chain couples TRBV7-9 to TRBJ2-7; 9 nucleotides match TRBD2. CDR3 length: 16 residues. The ends lost 4 bases at V and 3 bases at J; junction bases unmatched: 10. CDR1 and CDR2 (germline): SEHNR, FQNEAQ (reference sequence).

The chain uses TRBV6-1 and TRBJ2-7; weak D call: TRBD1 (5 bases). The V gene's germline CDR1 is MNHNS and CDR2 SASEGT. CDR3 length equals 13 residues. V was cut by 8 bases and J by 2 bases, with 13 bases left in between. CDR3 bases: TGTGCCAGCTCCTGGGGCAGGACCTACGAGCAGTACTTC. Protein sequence: CASSWGRTYEQYF.

This clonotype showed up just a few times. The CDR3 loop is CASSLYGPALHLGDQPQHF. The CDR3 region has the DNA TGCGCCAGCAGCTTGTATGGCCCGGCCCTCCACCTGGGGGATCAGCCCCAGCATTTT. V is TRBV5-1 and J is TRBJ1-5; a possible D gene is TRBD1 (5 bases). V was cut by 1 base and J by 5 bases, with 25 bases left in between. There are 19 residues in the CDR3. The germline V gene has CDR1 SGHRS and CDR2 YFSETQ.

V is TRBV12-3 or TRBV12-4 and J is TRBJ2-3, with no clear D. The CDR3 consists of 13 residues. The V end lost 6 bases, the J end lost 6 bases, and 13 bases lay between the germline ends. The CDR3 region is CASSNRAPDTQYF. CDR3 bases: TGTGCCAGCAGCAACCGGGCCCCCGATACGCAGTATTTT.

V is TRBV20-1 and J is TRBJ2-5, with 7 nucleotides matching TRBD2. Germline V lookup: CDR1 DFQATT, CDR2 SNEGSKA (reference sequence). After removal of 3 bases from V and 5 bases from J, the junction contained 3 bases not matched to a gene. The CDR3 length is 12 residues. CDR3 coding DNA: TGCAGTGCTAGCGGGAGGCGGGAGACCCAGTACTTC. Translation gives CSASGRRETQYF.

In its sample, this clonotype was seen a few times. This chain links TRBV6-2 or TRBV6-3 with TRBJ2-3, with 7 nucleotides matching TRBD2. Trimming removed 10 bases from V and 1 base from J; junction bases left unmatched: 8. The CDR3 consists of 14 residues. From germline, CDR1 is MNHEY and CDR2 SVGEGT. In DNA, the CDR3 is TGTGCCACCGAGCGGGAAAGGGGCACAGATACGCAGTATTTT. This sequence encodes CATERERGTDTQYF.

Only a few counts were recorded for this clonotype. This chain links TRBV3-1 with TRBJ2-5, with no clear D. CDR1 and CDR2 from the germline V gene are LGHDT and YNNKEL (reference sequence). Between the trimmed V and J ends, which lost 2 bases and 4 bases, there was a span of 11 bases. CDR3 length: 14 amino acids. CDR3 sequence: CASSQRSLGETQYF. In DNA, the CDR3 is TGTGCCAGCAGCCAACGTTCTTTGGGAGAGACCCAGTACTTC.

In its sample, this clonotype was seen a few times. The gene calls are TRBV18 and TRBJ2-2, with TRBD1 as a possible D gene (6 bases). V was shortened by 5 bases and J by 4 bases, with 8 bases between the two germline ends. Germline-derived CDR1 and CDR2 are KGHSH and LQKENI. CDR3 size: 13 residues. CDR3 bases: TGTGCCAGCTCAGGGGGCGTCACCGGGGAGCTGTTTTTT. It is translated as CASSGGVTGELFF.

This sequence joins TRBV6-1 and TRBJ2-7, with 7 bases matching TRBD2. This CDR3 contains 15 residues. J gave up 2 bases and V 6 bases, and 10 bases lay outside the gene matches. Germline-derived CDR1 and CDR2 are MNHNS and SASEGT. The CDR3: CASSRKRGVPYEQYF. CDR3 nucleotides: TGTGCCAGCAGCCGTAAGCGGGGCGTACCCTACGAGCAGTACTTC.

This clonotype was recorded a few times. J is TRBJ1-1 and V is TRBV19; the D gene is possibly TRBD1 (5 bases). CDR1 and CDR2 (germline): LNHDA, SQIVND (reference sequence). The CDR3 has 14 amino acids. V was cut by 5 bases and J by 3 bases, with 13 bases left in between. In DNA form, the CDR3 reads TGTGCCAGTAGTGCTGGGACGGATTACACTGAAGCTTTCTTT. This encodes CASSAGTDYTEAFF.

The chain carries TRBV7-2 and TRBJ2-7; D is possibly TRBD1 (6 bases). Germline V lookup: CDR1 SGHTA, CDR2 FQGNSA. Trimming left V 4 bases short and J 4 bases short, with 14 bases between. The CDR3 is 14 residues long. The CDR3 reads CASSSQGFLYEQYF. The CDR3 DNA sequence: TGTGCCAGCAGCTCACAGGGCTTTCTTTACGAGCAGTACTTC.

The table lists this clonotype with a few counts. The chain joins TRBV19 to TRBJ2-1; D is perhaps TRBD2 (6 bases). The germline V and J ends were trimmed by 4 bases and 7 bases, with 17 bases remaining between them. Germline lookup yields CDR1 LNHDA and CDR2 SQIVND (reference sequence). The CDR3 has 15 residues. This CDR3 reads CASSNQRALWNEQFF. The CDR3 coding sequence is TGTGCCAGTAGTAACCAGCGGGCGCTGTGGAATGAGCAGTTCTTC.

There are a few counts of this clonotype. This chain uses TRBV28 with TRBJ1-3; no reliable D call. The V gene lost 6 bases and the J gene lost 7 bases, with 19 bases spanning the gap. CDR3 length: 15 residues. Germline lookup yields CDR1 MDHEN and CDR2 SYDVKM. The CDR3 DNA is TGTGCCAGCAGCTCCGCCGGGAAGGGTTGGAACACCATATATTTT. Its protein is CASSSAGKGWNTIYF.

The chain uses TRBV2 and TRBJ2-1; tentative D call: TRBD1 (5 bases). V was pared by 6 bases and J by 6 bases, with 15 bases between. Germline V CDR1 and CDR2: SNHLY, FYNNEI. This CDR3 contains 14 residues. The CDR3 nucleotides read TGTGCCAGCAGAGTTGACAGCTATCTCAATGAGCAGTTCTTC. Amino acid sequence: CASRVDSYLNEQFF.

This clonotype was seen more than once but under ten times. The chain links TRBV25-1 to TRBJ1-2; 11 nucleotides agree with TRBD1. With V trimmed by 4 bases and J by 5 bases, 18 bases remained unmatched. Per germline, CDR1 MGHDK and CDR2 SYGVNS. The CDR3 loop spans 19 amino acids. CDR3 DNA: TGTGCCAGCAGTGTGGCTCTGGAGGACAGGGGGCAATTCGGGTATGGCTACACCTTC. Protein product: CASSVALEDRGQFGYGYTF.

This clonotype has a handful of counts. The V and J genes are TRBV4-3 and TRBJ2-3; 9 bases agree with TRBD2. Trimming took 1 base from V and 6 from J; bases not matched to a gene: 2. This CDR3 region has 14 residues. In germline, CDR1 is LGHNA, CDR2 YSLEER. The CDR3 loop is CASSQVTSGDTQYF. The CDR3 DNA sequence: TGCGCCAGCAGCCAAGTCACTAGCGGGGATACGCAGTATTTT.